This is a list of T cell receptor beta chains from one sample in a study of T cells in Graves' hyperthyroidism and ophthalmopathy. TCRdb re-derived calls from the multiplex PCR reads in MiXCR, one entry per CDR3 protein. The repertoire holds some 740,000 distinct CDR3 sequences, with 14% as singletons. The material sequenced was blood. The source of these receptors is a young woman with Graves' hyperthyroidism. Each CDR3 is given with its conserved first and last residue. The D gene is left open where the match is weak. Clone size is not always given. Where it is, it says once, few, many or a class for expanded clones.

clone_size j_call v_call d_call cdr3_aa cdr3_nt
. TRBJ2-7 TRBV7-2 . CASSLGGGNYEQYF TGTGCCAGCAGCTTAGGCGGGGGCAACTACGAGCAGTACTTC
many TRBJ1-5 TRBV11-2 . CASSLTDGLSNQPQHF TGTGCCAGCAGCTTAACCGATGGACTTAGCAATCAGCCCCAGCATTTT
. TRBJ2-2 TRBV7-9 . CAPTPNTGELFF TGTGCCCCCACACCGAACACCGGGGAGCTGTTTTTT
. TRBJ2-2 TRBV11-2 . CASSLDSLSGELFF TGTGCCAGCAGCTTAGACAGCCTCTCCGGGGAGCTGTTTTTT
many TRBJ2-1 TRBV27 . CASSPLGAYNEQFF TGTGCCAGCAGTCCTCTGGGGGCGTACAATGAGCAGTTCTTC
. TRBJ2-5 TRBV7-9 TRBD2 CASSHRLADQETQYF TGTGCCAGCAGCCACAGACTAGCGGACCAAGAGACCCAGTACTTC
. TRBJ2-3 TRBV6-2/TRBV6-3 TRBD1 CASSYSKVGPTRQGSPDTQYF TGTGCCAGCAGTTACTCGAAGGTGGGCCCCACACGACAGGGGAGCCCAGATACGCAGTATTTT
many TRBJ2-7 TRBV4-3 TRBD1 CASSPHGLGTGVPYEQYF TGCGCCAGCAGCCCCCACGGACTCGGGACAGGGGTTCCATACGAGCAGTACTTC
. TRBJ2-7 TRBV28 . CASSLATVYYEQYF TGTGCCAGCAGTTTAGCCACTGTTTACTACGAGCAGTACTTC
few TRBJ2-7 TRBV12-3/TRBV12-4 TRBD2 CASSWGRGPLYEQYF TGTGCCAGCAGCTGGGGGAGGGGTCCCCTCTACGAGCAGTACTTC
. TRBJ1-1 TRBV6-2/TRBV6-3 . CASSPRQWQRVNTEAFF TGTGCCAGCAGTCCCCGACAGTGGCAGAGGGTGAACACTGAAGCTTTCTTT
. TRBJ2-1 TRBV19 . CASSIYTTYNEQFF TGTGCCAGTAGTATATACACAACCTACAATGAGCAGTTCTTC
many TRBJ2-1 TRBV3-1 . CASSPLRNSYNEQFF TGTGCCAGCAGCCCCCTGCGGAACTCCTACAATGAGCAGTTCTTC
many TRBJ1-3 TRBV7-8 . CASSFDLPSSGNTIYF TGTGCCAGCAGCTTTGATCTGCCGAGCTCTGGAAACACCATATATTTT
few TRBJ1-5 TRBV7-9 . CASSSTEYSNQPQHF TGTGCCAGCAGCTCGACAGAGTATAGCAATCAGCCCCAGCATTTT
few TRBJ2-7 TRBV19 . CASSQTHGTYEQYF TGTGCCAGTAGCCAAACCCACGGGACCTACGAGCAGTACTTC
. TRBJ1-2 TRBV18 . CVSSPETVGYTF TGTGTCAGCTCACCCGAGACAGTTGGCTACACCTTC
. TRBJ2-1 TRBV5-4 TRBD2 CASSQGLAGENEQFF TGTGCCAGCAGCCAGGGACTAGCGGGGGAAAATGAGCAGTTCTTC
few TRBJ2-7 TRBV10-3 TRBD2 CAINEGPGLAAYEQYF TGTGCCATCAATGAGGGCCCGGGACTAGCGGCCTACGAGCAGTACTTC
. TRBJ2-7 TRBV18 TRBD1 CASSPSPGQSSYEQYF TGTGCCAGCTCACCGTCTCCGGGACAGAGCTCCTACGAGCAGTACTTC
many TRBJ1-2 TRBV6-1 . CASSPLGAHNYGYTF TGTGCCAGCAGCCCCCTGGGGGCCCATAACTATGGCTACACCTTC
few TRBJ2-7 TRBV10-3 . CAISTTGQPYEQYF TGTGCCATCAGTACCACCGGACAACCCTACGAGCAGTACTTC
few TRBJ2-4 TRBV30 . CAWSVNGGRKNIQYF TGTGCCTGGAGTGTAAACGGGGGCCGAAAAAACATTCAGTACTTC
many TRBJ1-5 TRBV12-3/TRBV12-4 . CASRRGMEGQPQHF TGTGCCAGCAGAAGGGGGATGGAGGGCCAGCCCCAGCATTTT
. TRBJ2-5 TRBV7-2 TRBD2 CASSLLWTSGQETQYF TGTGCCAGCAGCTTATTATGGACTAGCGGGCAAGAGACCCAGTACTTC
. TRBJ2-7 TRBV4-2 TRBD2 CASSPLAGGTHEQYF TGTGCCAGCAGCCCCTTAGCGGGAGGTACCCACGAGCAGTACTTC
. TRBJ2-7 TRBV6-6 TRBD2 CASSYSGEISGVHHEQYF TGTGCCAGCAGTTACTCGGGGGAGATTAGCGGGGTCCACCACGAGCAGTACTTC
. TRBJ1-5 TRBV19 . CASSIRLYGQSNQPQHF TGTGCCAGTAGTATTCGACTGTATGGCCAGTCAAATCAGCCCCAGCATTTT
many TRBJ2-7 TRBV6-1 TRBD2 CASSVAGDVEQYF TGTGCCAGCAGTGTGGCGGGAGATGTCGAGCAGTACTTC
many TRBJ2-1 TRBV11-3 TRBD2 CASSSWDASGNEQFF TGTGCCAGCAGCTCCTGGGATGCTAGCGGCAATGAGCAGTTCTTC
many TRBJ2-7 TRBV12-3/TRBV12-4 TRBD1 CASSKGQAHEQYF TGTGCCAGCAGCAAGGGACAGGCCCACGAGCAGTACTTC
many TRBJ2-2 TRBV27 TRBD1 CASSPGQATGELFF TGTGCCAGCAGTCCGGGACAGGCTACCGGGGAGCTGTTTTTT
. TRBJ2-3 TRBV7-3 TRBD2 CASSLALGGGTDTQYF TGTGCCAGCAGCTTGGCCCTGGGAGGGGGCACAGATACGCAGTATTTT
many TRBJ1-1 TRBV12-3/TRBV12-4 . CASSPTGPEVFF TGTGCCAGCAGTCCTACGGGACCTGAAGTTTTCTTT
once TRBJ2-1 TRBV2 TRBD2 CASRAGSGSYNEQFF TGTGCCAGCAGAGCGGGGAGTGGGTCCTACAATGAGCAGTTCTTC
many TRBJ1-3 TRBV7-2 . CASSLEGSLGTIYF TGTGCCAGCAGCTTAGAGGGGAGCCTAGGCACCATATATTTT
many TRBJ1-1 TRBV28 . CASSLSGAAGTEAFF TGTGCCAGCAGTTTATCCGGGGCGGCTGGCACTGAAGCTTTCTTT
many TRBJ2-2 TRBV12-3/TRBV12-4 TRBD2 CASSPGLAGGRATGELFF TGTGCCAGCAGTCCAGGACTAGCGGGAGGGCGGGCCACCGGGGAGCTGTTTTTT
many TRBJ1-2 TRBV11-2 . CASSHLRGPGRDDYTF TGTGCCAGCAGCCACCTCAGAGGGCCAGGCAGGGATGACTACACCTTC
many TRBJ1-1 TRBV12-3/TRBV12-4 TRBD1 CASSPRDRAEAFF TGTGCCAGCAGTCCCCGTGACAGGGCTGAAGCTTTCTTT
. TRBJ1-5 TRBV9 . CASSVAGNQPQHF TGTGCCAGCAGCGTAGCAGGGAATCAGCCCCAGCATTTT
few TRBJ2-3 TRBV19 . CASSIGGRGYTDTQYF TGTGCCAGTAGTATAGGGGGACGAGGATACACAGATACGCAGTATTTT
few TRBJ2-7 TRBV4-1 TRBD2 CASSQIAGGYYEQYF TGCGCCAGCAGCCAGATAGCGGGAGGCTACTACGAGCAGTACTTC
. TRBJ2-5 TRBV10-2 TRBD2 CASSETSGGQETQYF TGCGCCAGCAGTGAAACTAGCGGGGGCCAAGAGACCCAGTACTTC
few TRBJ2-1 TRBV10-1 . CASSESRARDEQFF TGCGCCAGCAGTGAGTCAAGAGCGAGGGATGAGCAGTTCTTC
. TRBJ2-7 TRBV18 . CASSPRDTDYEQYF TGTGCCAGCTCTCCGAGGGACACCGACTACGAGCAGTACTTC